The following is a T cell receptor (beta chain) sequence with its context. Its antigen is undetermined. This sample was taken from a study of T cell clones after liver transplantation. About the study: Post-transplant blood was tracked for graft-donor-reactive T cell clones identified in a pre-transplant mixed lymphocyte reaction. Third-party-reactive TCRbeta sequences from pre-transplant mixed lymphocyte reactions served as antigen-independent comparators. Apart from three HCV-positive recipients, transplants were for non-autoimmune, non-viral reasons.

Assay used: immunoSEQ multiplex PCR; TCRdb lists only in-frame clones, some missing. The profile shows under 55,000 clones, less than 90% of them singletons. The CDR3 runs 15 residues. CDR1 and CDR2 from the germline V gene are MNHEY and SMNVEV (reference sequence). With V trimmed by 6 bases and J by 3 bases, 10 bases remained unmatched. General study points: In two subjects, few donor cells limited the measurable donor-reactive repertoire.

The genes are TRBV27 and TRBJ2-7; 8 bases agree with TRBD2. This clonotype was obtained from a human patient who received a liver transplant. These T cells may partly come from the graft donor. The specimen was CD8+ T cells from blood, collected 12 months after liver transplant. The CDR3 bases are TGTGCCAGCAGCCGAAGGGCGGGAGGACACTACGAGCAGTACTTC. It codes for CASSRRAGGHYEQYF.